This record looks at one TCR beta chain sequence and its context. Its antigen is not yet known. Base quality data are lacking; no much larger clone is found one base away. These data originate in a study of Graves' ophthalmopathy and Graves' hyperthyroidism (dated by TCRdb to the late 2010s). Describing the broader study: Peripheral blood was collected at initial diagnosis, prior to any treatment. To explore V-J signatures that distinguish ophthalmopathy from hyperthyroidism, a discovery set of under 110 patients was enrolled, made up of 40 to 45 with ophthalmopathy and around 57 with stable hyperthyroidism. For independent validation, a separate cohort was made up of fewer than 20 hyperthyroidism patients plus 17 patients who later progressed from hyperthyroidism to ophthalmopathy. In roughly six hyperthyroidism patients, T-cell repertoires of thyroid tissue and blood were compared. After sampling, hyperthyroidism patients received methimazole starting at 30 mg daily, and ophthalmopathy patients received high-dose intravenous methylprednisolone. In total, approximately 140 blood samples were TCR-sequenced: approximately 42 ophthalmopathy, some 75 hyperthyroidism and about 17 hyperthyroidism-to-ophthalmopathy patients. The study used signatures of the TCR beta repertoire to tell Graves' ophthalmopathy apart from Graves' hyperthyroidism and to predict which patients would progress to ophthalmopathy.

For repertoire sequencing, TCR beta CDR3 regions were amplified from RNA transcripts. A first-round RT-PCR used HTBI primers with the Qiagen OneStep RT-PCR kit, followed by a second-round multiplex PCR, size selection and purification. Libraries were sequenced on an Illumina HiSeq2000 using paired-end 100 bp reads. The original methods were these. Reads were processed with SOAPnuke, discarding reads with adapters, uncalled bases, mean Phred below 15, or no exact constant-primer or identifier match. COPE v1.2.5 was used to merge high-quality paired reads. Clonotypes were defined as unique nucleotide sequences and were aligned to IMGT TRB V, D and J references using MiTCR v1.1. Analysis was restricted to V-J combinations with a frequency above 0.0001, which covered 99.2% of repertoires. For each V-J combination, a TCR clonal expansion and chaos score was defined as the ratio of F50 clonal expansion to chaos observed in the TCRdist matrix. Features were reduced by Welch's t-statistics and random forest to over ten V-J combinations, which fed a naive Bayes classifier. Thyroid-blood repertoire similarity was quantified with the Morisita-Horn index. The public reads were quality trimmed at Q25 with fastp and then assembled into clones with MiXCR by TCRdb, keeping productive beta chains. For every CDR3 protein sequence, its rows merge into one entry that carries the most common genes and DNA. TCRdb's processing, not the study's, gives the V and J calls here. The sample table contains hundreds of thousands of distinct CDR3 sequences; only one count was recorded for just over 40% of them. More than 3% of the sample is in the top ten clones.

Paper-wide results and their limitations: In validation, the model predicted ophthalmopathy progression with more than 55% sensitivity and around 72% specificity; some 13 predicted patients were CT-confirmed with GO in a median of approximately six months. Sample size was not predetermined statistically, and investigators were not blinded to group allocation. Most expanded thyroid clonotypes with frequency above 0.001 were also detected in blood, suggesting blood repertoires may reflect the thyroid immune response. In cross-validation, the 13-signature model distinguished ophthalmopathy from stable hyperthyroidism with around 86% sensitivity and about 81% specificity, while in the test set the corresponding values were roughly 80% and 75%.

Ophthalmopathy patients had moderately to severely active disease, Clinical Activity Score of at least 3, NOSPECS grade of at least 4, and disease duration under 3 months. Patients were excluded if they had other autoimmune diseases, uncontrolled infections, pregnancy or lactation. Clinical symptoms, serum thyroxine, TRAb, thyroid ultrasound and orbital computed tomography were used for diagnosis. Using Ficoll-Paque density gradient centrifugation, PBMCs were isolated from 9 to 10 ml of fresh peripheral blood. Total RNA was extracted using Trizol reagent, and RNA quality was checked on an Agilent 2100 Bioanalyzer. The CDR3 has 12 amino acids, counting the end cysteine and phenylalanine. The only DNA kept is the CDR3, 36 bases in frame from the first base. The germline V gene provides CDR1 SQVTM and CDR2 ANQGSEA.

The sequence derives from an adult man with Graves' ophthalmopathy. The source material was peripheral blood. The sequence is built from TRBV29-1 and TRBJ1-2; no confident D gene assignment can be made. The CDR3 is CSGSRSVYGYTF. The DNA sequence reads TGCAGTGGGAGTAGGTCCGTCTATGGCTACACCTTC.